This TCR beta chain was identified during a study of blood T cell repertoires in COVID-19. Study summary: The United States, Italy and Spain were the sources of the acute and convalescent COVID-19 samples.

Categorization into cohorts depended on clinical history that participants reported. In the original analysis: By means of reference gene primer amplification, nucleated cell counts were estimated. Here immunoSEQ multiplex PCR was the method, and the copy in TCRdb shows in-frame clones only, minus some. The D gene and trimming were derived from the DNA, and the V and J assignments and clone size from that table. The sample yields over 200,000 clones, 90% seen once. The CDR3 length is 13 residues. The germline V gene has CDR1 SGHRS and CDR2 YFSETQ. Deletions cut 6 bases from V and 4 bases from J, with 12 bases between.

The chain links TRBV5-1 to TRBJ2-3; D might be TRBD1 (6 bases). Sequencing was done on a sample of PBMCs or T cells enriched from blood (not recorded which). This TCR came from a man aged 25-45 years who had been exposed to COVID-19. The CDR3 nucleotides read TGCGCCAGCATGAAGACAGGATCAGATACGCAGTATTTT. It encodes CASMKTGSDTQYF.